The clone carrying this T cell receptor (beta chain) was detected ten times or more. Its antigen is not identified. Combining iRepertoire HTBI primers with Arm-PCR of CDR3 regions, the authors built TCR beta libraries. TCRdb reprocessed the multiplex PCR reads via MiXCR and lists one record per CDR3 protein. The table lists about 210,000 distinct CDR3 sequences, less than 20% of them singletons, with roughly 12% in the top ten. The data derive from a study of regulatory T cells in long-lasting Graves disease. The sample's time point: newly diagnosed GD, antithyroid drugs for less than 3 months. The TCR library was made from RNA that had been extracted from PBMCs in TRIzol. The study's findings and limits: Persistent disease preferred TRBV28, TRBJ1-2 and TRBJ2-5; new disease, TRBV20-1 and TRBJ2-1.

Germline V lookup: CDR1 GTSNPN, CDR2 SVGIG (reference sequence). The CDR3 has 13 amino acids. The V and J ends lost 1 base and 3 bases respectively, with 9 bases between them. These same records also appear under a second study, on T cells in Graves' hyperthyroidism and ophthalmopathy. That source notes: Exclusion of patients followed from uncontrolled infection, other autoimmune disease, pregnancy or lactation. Using the HTBI primer set, a first-round RT-PCR was run on the TCR CDR3.

The sample here was peripheral blood mononuclear cells (PBMCs), taken at new diagnosis, from a patient treated with antithyroid drugs. The chain employs TRBV30 and TRBJ1-1, with D tentatively TRBD1 (6 bases). This TCR derives from a woman aged 30 to 39 with Graves disease. CDR3 amino acids: CAWSGTDYTEAFF. In nucleotides, the CDR3 is TGTGCCTGGAGTGGGACAGATTACACTGAAGCTTTCTTT. The variable domain in full, with the rest retrieved from reference TRBV30 and TRBJ1-1, is SQTIHQWPATLVQPVGSPLSLECTVEGTSNPNLYWYRQAAGRGLQLLFYSVGIGQISSEVPQNLSASRPQDRQFILSSKKLLLSDSGFYLCAWSGTDYTEAFFGQGTRLTVV.